This T cell receptor delta chain was documented in a study of gamma-delta T cells after stem cell transplantation. This CDR3 contains 15 residues. V gave up 3 bases and J gave up 0 bases, with 13 bases separating them. Germline CDR1 and CDR2: GEAIGNYY and EKD. TCRdb reanalyzed the RT-PCR reads using CATT. Of just under 3,000 delta-chain clones listed, less than 3% were seen once; the top ten hold approximately 32%. By share of the sample, this clone is medium-sized. Other DNA sequences in this specimen translate into the identical CDR3. The source of this sequence is a human donor. It is not recorded whose cells these are; they may come from a transplant donor. The genes are TRDV2 and TRDJ1, with D perhaps matching TRDD3 (6 bases). Sequences were obtained from gamma-delta T cells. The CDR3 region is CACDVLGPYTDKLIF. CDR3 nucleotide sequence: TGTGCCTGTGACGTACTGGGCCCGTACACCGATAAACTCATCTTT.